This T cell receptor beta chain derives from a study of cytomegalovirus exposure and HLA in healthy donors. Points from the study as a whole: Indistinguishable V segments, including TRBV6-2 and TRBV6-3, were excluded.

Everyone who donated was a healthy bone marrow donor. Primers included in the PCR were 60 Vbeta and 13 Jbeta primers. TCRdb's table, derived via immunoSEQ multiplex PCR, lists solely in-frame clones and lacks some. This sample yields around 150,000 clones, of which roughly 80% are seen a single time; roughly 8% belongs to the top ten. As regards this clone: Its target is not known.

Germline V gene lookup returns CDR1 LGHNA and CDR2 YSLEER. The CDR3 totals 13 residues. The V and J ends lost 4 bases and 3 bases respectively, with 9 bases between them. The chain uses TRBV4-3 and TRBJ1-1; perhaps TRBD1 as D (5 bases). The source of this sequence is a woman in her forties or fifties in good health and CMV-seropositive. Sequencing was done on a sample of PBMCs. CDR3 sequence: CASSLGTYTEAFF. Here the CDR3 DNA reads TGCGCCAGCAGCCTTGGGACTTACACTGAAGCTTTCTTT.